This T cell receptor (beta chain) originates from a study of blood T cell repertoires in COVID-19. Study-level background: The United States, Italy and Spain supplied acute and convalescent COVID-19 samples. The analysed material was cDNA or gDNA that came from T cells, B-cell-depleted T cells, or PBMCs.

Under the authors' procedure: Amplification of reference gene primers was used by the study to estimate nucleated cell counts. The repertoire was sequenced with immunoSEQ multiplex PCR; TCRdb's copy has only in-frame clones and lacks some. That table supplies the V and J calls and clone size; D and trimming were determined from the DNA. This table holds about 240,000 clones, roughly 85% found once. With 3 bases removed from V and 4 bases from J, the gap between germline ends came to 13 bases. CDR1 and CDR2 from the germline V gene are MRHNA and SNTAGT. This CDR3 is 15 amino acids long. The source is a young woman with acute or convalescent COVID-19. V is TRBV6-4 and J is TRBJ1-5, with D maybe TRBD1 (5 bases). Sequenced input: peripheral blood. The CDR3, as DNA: TGTGCCAGCAGTGAGTCGCCGGAGGGGAATCAGCCCCAGCATTTT. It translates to CASSESPEGNQPQHF.